The T cell receptor beta chain described here comes from a study of blood T cell repertoires in COVID-19. TCRdb's copy holds only in-frame clones and misses some; the assay was immunoSEQ multiplex PCR. Of about 330,000 clones in the sample, 65% to 90% are singletons; the top ten hold more than 9%. The CDR3 has 16 amino acids. Germline lookup yields CDR1 WSHSY and CDR2 SAAADI. J was trimmed by 2 bases and V by 3 bases; bases with no gene match: 5. Sequencing was carried out using PBMCs or T cells enriched from blood (not recorded which). V is TRBV10-2 and J is TRBJ2-2; 8 bases agree with TRBD1. This receptor was taken from a woman under 30 who had recovered from COVID-19. For the CDR3, the DNA is TGCGCCAGCAGTGAACTCAGGGGGCTTAACACCGGGGAGCTGTTTTTT. The encoded protein is CASSELRGLNTGELFF.